The rows below give T cell receptor beta chains drawn from one sample of a study of cytomegalovirus exposure and HLA in healthy donors. Here immunoSEQ multiplex PCR was the method, and the copy in TCRdb shows in-frame clones only, minus some. The sample consists of about 150,000 clones, roughly 70% of them appearing once. The specimen sequenced was PBMCs. The source is a man aged 55 to 70 in good health and CMV-seronegative. The CDR3 runs from the conserved cysteine through the conserved F or W. D genes are given only for firm matches. For some rows the clone size is stated as once, few or many, or as a class when expanded; others skip it.

len	d_gene	v_gene	j_gene	abundance	CDR3nt	CDR3aa
15	TRBD1	TRBV5-1	TRBJ1-1	few	TGCGCCAGCAGCTTGGATCTGACAGGGCCCACTGAAGCTTTCTTT	CASSLDLTGPTEAFF
14	TRBD1	TRBV15	TRBJ1-1	few	TGTGCCACCAGCAGGGGACAGGGGGGCACTGAAGCTTTCTTT	CATSRGQGGTEAFF
14	NA	TRBV28	TRBJ2-7	NA	TGTGCCAGCAGTCTCCGGGGTGGCGGGTACGAGCAGTACTTC	CASSLRGGGYEQYF
18	TRBD2	TRBV29-1	TRBJ2-3	NA	TGCAGCGTTGAAGGTGGAGAGAGCGGGAGGGCCTTTGGGTATACGCAGTATTTT	CSVEGGESGRAFGYTQYF
17	TRBD2	TRBV11-3	TRBJ2-1	NA	TGTGCCAGCAGCTTAGGACTAGCGGGCGGACCCTACAATGAGCAGTTCTTC	CASSLGLAGGPYNEQFF
16	NA	TRBV9	TRBJ1-1	few	TGTGCCAGCAGCGTAGGCGCTGGGCAGGGGAACACTGAAGCTTTCTTT	CASSVGAGQGNTEAFF
15	NA	TRBV28	TRBJ1-2	few	TGTGCCGTTCGGGACATAAGTCTCCCTAACTATGGCTACACCTTC	CAVRDISLPNYGYTF
17	TRBD2	TRBV5-6	TRBJ2-1	NA	TGTGCCAGCAGCGGGGCCTTGGGACTAGCGACCTACAATGAGCAGTTCTTC	CASSGALGLATYNEQFF
14	NA	TRBV14	TRBJ2-5	NA	TGTGCCAGCAGCCAGGCAACGGGACTCGGGACCCAGTACTTC	CASSQATGLGTQYF
17	TRBD2	TRBV7-6	TRBJ2-1	NA	TGTGCCAGCAGCTTAGTCGTAGGAGCGGGAATACCCAATGAGCAGTTCTTC	CASSLVVGAGIPNEQFF
13	TRBD2	TRBV29-1	TRBJ2-7	NA	TGCAGCGTTGAATACCGGACTAGCGACGAGCAGTACTTC	CSVEYRTSDEQYF
16	NA	TRBV11-2	TRBJ1-4	NA	TGTGCCAGCAGCTTAGTGGTCGGGGGAACTAATGAAAAACTGTTTTTT	CASSLVVGGTNEKLFF
15	NA	TRBV29-1	TRBJ1-2	NA	TGCAGCGTTGAAGGGACAGTCTTAGCCTCGCCTGGCTACACCTTC	CSVEGTVLASPGYTF
16	TRBD2	TRBV5-1	TRBJ2-1	NA	TGCGCCAGCAGCTTGATTTTTAGCGGGGAGGGACCTGAGCAGTTCTTC	CASSLIFSGEGPEQFF
13	NA	TRBV29-1	TRBJ1-1	NA	TGCAGCGCCACAAGGGGCGGAAACACTGAAGCTTTCTTT	CSATRGGNTEAFF
16	NA	TRBV7-8	TRBJ2-3	NA	TGTGCCAGCAGCTTAGAATTAGGCAGGAGGTCAGATACGCAGTATTTT	CASSLELGRRSDTQYF
15	NA	TRBV28	TRBJ1-1	NA	TGTGCCAGCAGTCCCACCTTCTCTGAGAGCACTGAAGCTTTCTTT	CASSPTFSESTEAFF
17	TRBD2	TRBV7-3	TRBJ2-2	NA	TGTGCCAGCAGCTTATATGCGTTAGCGGGCAGCACCGGGGAGCTGTTTTTT	CASSLYALAGSTGELFF
14	NA	TRBV5-1	TRBJ1-4	NA	TGCGCCAGCAGCTTGTCCGGGGGCGGGGGAAAACTGTTTTTT	CASSLSGGGGKLFF
15	NA	TRBV5-4	TRBJ2-2	once	TGTGCCAGCAGCTTCGCTGAACAGGGCACCGGGGAGCTGTTTTTT	CASSFAEQGTGELFF
15	NA	TRBV4-1	TRBJ2-1	NA	TGCGCCAGCAGCCAGTTGGGGAGGCTTCTCAATGAGCAGTTCTTC	CASSQLGRLLNEQFF
11	NA	TRBV6-1	TRBJ1-6	NA	TGTGCCAGCAGGGACTTGGCACCCCTCCACTTT	CASRDLAPLHF
15	NA	TRBV15	TRBJ2-1	NA	TGTGCCACCAGCAGGGATTTTGGCGGAGGGATAACACAGTTCTTC	CATSRDFGGGITQFF
14	TRBD1	TRBV14	TRBJ1-1	NA	TGTGCCAGCAGCCAGGACAGGGGCATCACTGAAGCTTTCTTT	CASSQDRGITEAFF
15	NA	TRBV6-1	TRBJ1-3	NA	TGTGCCAGCAGTCCCCTTTCGGGGAACGGAAACACCATATATTTT	CASSPLSGNGNTIYF
12	NA	TRBV5-5	TRBJ1-1	few	TGTGCCAGCAGCTTGCAGGTTACTGAAGCTTTCTTT	CASSLQVTEAFF
15	TRBD1	TRBV5-1	TRBJ1-1	NA	TGCGCCAGCAGCCGGACAGGGGGCTCCCTCTATGAAGCTTTCTTT	CASSRTGGSLYEAFF
13	NA	TRBV30	TRBJ2-7	NA	TGTGCCTGGAGTCCAGACAGGCGGTACGAGCAGTACTTC	CAWSPDRRYEQYF
16	TRBD2	TRBV11-1	TRBJ2-5	NA	TGTGCCAGCAGCTCGGGACTAGCGGTTATCCAAGAGACCCAGTACTTC	CASSSGLAVIQETQYF
18	NA	TRBV28	TRBJ2-5	NA	TGTGCCAGCACTTTAAGGGCCGGGGTCGGCCCAACCGGAGAGACCCAGTACTTC	CASTLRAGVGPTGETQYF
13	NA	TRBV30	TRBJ1-6	NA	TGTGCCTGGAGCCTTCCCTATAATTCACCCCTCCACTTT	CAWSLPYNSPLHF
16	TRBD2	TRBV4-2	TRBJ2-2	NA	TGTGCCAGCAGCCAAGTAGCGGGAGGGTGGATCGGGGAGCTGTTTTTT	CASSQVAGGWIGELFF
14	NA	TRBV6-6	TRBJ2-7	few	TGTGCCAGCAGTTACGAGGCGCAGTTCTACGAGCAGTACTTC	CASSYEAQFYEQYF
12	NA	TRBV28	TRBJ2-3	NA	TGTGCCGCCACGGCAGGGGAGGATACGCAGTATTTT	CAATAGEDTQYF
17	TRBD1	TRBV27	TRBJ1-2	NA	TGTGCCAGCAGTTTATATCCGGGGGCCCGCGAGGGGGCCGGCTACACCTTC	CASSLYPGAREGAGYTF
13	NA	TRBV7-3	TRBJ2-1	NA	TGTGCCAGCAGCAGCGCGCACTACAATGAGCAGTTCTTC	CASSSAHYNEQFF
16	NA	TRBV6-1	TRBJ2-2	NA	TGTGCCAGCAGTGAACAAGTACGGCAGGGCCCCGGGGAGCTGTTTTTT	CASSEQVRQGPGELFF
18	TRBD2	TRBV27	TRBJ2-7	NA	TGTGCCAGCAGTTTCGGTAGGGGTGGCGGGAGTGACTCCTACGAGCAGTACTTC	CASSFGRGGGSDSYEQYF
15	TRBD2	TRBV6-5	TRBJ2-5	NA	TGTGCCAGCAGTTACATAGCGGGAGACGAGGAGACCCAGTACTTC	CASSYIAGDEETQYF
11	NA	TRBV6-6	TRBJ2-7	few	TGTGCCAGCAGTGGGACTGGGGAGCAGTACTTC	CASSGTGEQYF
15	NA	TRBV2	TRBJ2-2	NA	TGTGCCAGCAGTTGGGACTCTTCGAACACCGGGGAGCTGTTTTTT	CASSWDSSNTGELFF
14	NA	TRBV5-1	TRBJ2-3	NA	TGCGCCAGCAGGGCGGGGACTAGCACAGATACGCAGTATTTT	CASRAGTSTDTQYF
14	NA	TRBV5-1	TRBJ1-2	few	TGCGCCAGCAGCGGCCGAGGGGGTTTCGATGGCTACACCTTC	CASSGRGGFDGYTF
15	TRBD1	TRBV15	TRBJ1-4	NA	TGTGCCACCAGCGAACGCCCTGGGACAGACGAAAAACTGTTTTTT	CATSERPGTDEKLFF
14	NA	TRBV10-3	TRBJ2-7	many	TGTGCCATCAGTGACGGCAGGTTCCCCTACGAGCAGTACTTC	CAISDGRFPYEQYF
17	TRBD2	TRBV10-3	TRBJ2-3	NA	TGTGCCACCTCGGGACTAGCGGGAGGCTTCAGCACAGATACGCAGTATTTT	CATSGLAGGFSTDTQYF
17	NA	TRBV13	TRBJ1-2	NA	TGTGCCAGCAGCCCGACGGGGCGGGGGGGCAGGGGTCTGGGCTACACCTTC	CASSPTGRGGRGLGYTF
16	NA	TRBV30	TRBJ2-3	few	TGTGCCTGGAGTGACCGACCCGAGGGGGGCACAGATACGCAGTATTTT	CAWSDRPEGGTDTQYF
17	NA	TRBV18	TRBJ2-1	NA	TGTGCCAGCTCACCACCGTCTTCTTCCCCCTCCTACAATGAGCAGTTCTTC	CASSPPSSSPSYNEQFF
13	NA	TRBV7-3	TRBJ2-3	NA	TGTGCCAGCAGCCCCGGTGGCACAGATACGCAGTATTTT	CASSPGGTDTQYF
13	NA	TRBV5-1	TRBJ2-1	NA	TGCGCCAGCAAGGAGAACTCAGACTATGAGCAGTTCTTC	CASKENSDYEQFF
14	NA	TRBV6-1	TRBJ1-2	NA	TGTGCCAGCAGTGAAGATGCGGTTTACTATGGCTACACCTTC	CASSEDAVYYGYTF
13	NA	TRBV19	TRBJ2-2	NA	TGTGCCAGTAGTACTACTTCGGGGGGGGAGCTGTTTTTT	CASSTTSGGELFF
14	TRBD2	TRBV7-7	TRBJ2-5	NA	TGTGCTAGCAGCAAAGTGGCGGGAGTGGAGACCCAGTACTTC	CASSKVAGVETQYF
14	NA	TRBV10-3	TRBJ2-1	NA	TGTGCCATCACCGAAGGGGACTCGTACAATGAGCAGTTCTTC	CAITEGDSYNEQFF
17	TRBD2	TRBV7-2	TRBJ2-7	NA	TGTGCCAGCAGCTTAGGACGACTAGCGGGGGAATCCTACGAGCAGTACTTC	CASSLGRLAGESYEQYF